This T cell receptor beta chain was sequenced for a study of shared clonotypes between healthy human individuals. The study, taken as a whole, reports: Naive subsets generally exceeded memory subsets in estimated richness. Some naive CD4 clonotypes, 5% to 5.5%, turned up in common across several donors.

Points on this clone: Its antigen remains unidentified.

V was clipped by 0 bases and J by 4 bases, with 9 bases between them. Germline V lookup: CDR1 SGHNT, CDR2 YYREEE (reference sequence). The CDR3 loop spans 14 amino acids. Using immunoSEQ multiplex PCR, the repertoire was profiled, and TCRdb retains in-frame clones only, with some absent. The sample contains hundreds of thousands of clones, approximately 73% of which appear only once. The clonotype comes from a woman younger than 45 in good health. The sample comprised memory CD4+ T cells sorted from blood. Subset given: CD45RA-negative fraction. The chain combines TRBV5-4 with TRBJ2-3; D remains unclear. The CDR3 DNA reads TGTGCCAGCAGCTTGGAAAGCGCTTCAGATACGCAGTATTTT. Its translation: CASSLESASDTQYF.